The 13 T cell receptor beta chains presented below share a single source sample, sequenced in a study of blood T cell repertoires in COVID-19. Produced via immunoSEQ multiplex PCR; TCRdb's table is partial and in-frame only. The sample has fewer than 150,000 clones, 75% to 90% seen once. The material sequenced was peripheral blood. The source of these receptors is a woman in her 50s with acute or convalescent COVID-19.

This chain joins TRBV5-1 and TRBJ2-1; 7 nucleotides agree with TRBD2. Germline lookup yields CDR1 SGHRS and CDR2 YFSETQ. V lost 5 bases to trimming and J lost 5 bases; unmatched junction nucleotides: 1. This CDR3 region has 12 residues. CDR3 coding DNA: TGCGCCAGCAGACGGGGGGACAATGAGCAGTTCTTC. It translates to CASRRGDNEQFF.

The chain uses TRBV27 and TRBJ2-7; D possibly corresponds to TRBD1 (5 bases). V was trimmed by 6 bases and J by 0 bases, leaving 9 bases between them. The CDR3 has 13 amino acids. CDR1 MNHEY and CDR2 SMNVEV come from the germline V gene (reference sequence). CDR3 loop: CASRAGFSYEQYF. The CDR3, as DNA: TGTGCCAGCAGGGCAGGGTTCTCCTACGAGCAGTACTTC.

The V gene is TRBV10-3, the J gene TRBJ2-7; D ambiguous. The length of the CDR3 is 14 residues. The germline V gene encodes CDR1 ENHRY and CDR2 SYGVKD. V was pared by 3 bases and J by 0 bases, with 9 bases between. The CDR3: CAISDSRSSYEQYF. CDR3 DNA sequence: TGTGCCATCAGTGACTCCCGGAGCTCCTACGAGCAGTACTTC.

This chain uses TRBV7-2 with TRBJ1-1; D call uncertain. Germline V gene data show CDR1 as SGHTA and CDR2 as FQGNSA. The V gene lost 8 bases and the J gene lost 0 bases, with 13 bases spanning the gap. The CDR3 covers 14 residues. CDR3 loop: CASGLSEVNTEAFF. In DNA form, the CDR3 reads TGTGCCAGCGGACTCTCAGAGGTGAACACTGAAGCTTTCTTT.

The chain joins TRBV6-5 to TRBJ2-3; TRBD2 might be the D (5 bases). Trimming took off 5 bases at V and 2 bases at J, with 11 bases between the two ends. The CDR3 length is 14 residues. From germline, CDR1 is MNHEY and CDR2 SVGAGI. CDR3 coding DNA: TGTGCCAGCAGTCTTAGAGGGCCCACAGATACGCAGTATTTT. Encoded protein: CASSLRGPTDTQYF.

V is TRBV19 and J is TRBJ2-1; the D is unclear. Trimming shortened V by 5 bases and J by 0 bases, and 14 bases separated the two germline ends. CDR3 size: 16 residues. Germline CDR1 is LNHDA and CDR2 is SQIVND (reference sequence). This chain's CDR3 is CASSPSTASSYNEQFF. The CDR3 bases are TGTGCCAGTAGTCCTTCGACTGCGAGCTCCTACAATGAGCAGTTCTTC.

This chain connects TRBV5-1 to TRBJ2-1; 7 bases line up with TRBD2. From germline, CDR1 is SGHRS and CDR2 YFSETQ. Trimming at V came to 5 bases and at J to 7 bases, leaving 12 bases not matched to a gene. CDR3 size: 15 residues. CDR3 DNA sequence: TGCGCCAGCAGAGAAGTGGGACGGGAGGTAAATGAGCAGTTCTTC. This encodes CASREVGREVNEQFF.

The J gene is TRBJ2-3, the V gene TRBV7-9; 7 bases fit TRBD1. CDR3 length: 13 amino acids. Per germline, CDR1 SEHNR and CDR2 FQNEAQ (reference sequence). Trimming took 3 bases from V and 4 from J; bases not matched to a gene: 1. CDR3 loop: CASSFQGADTQYF. The DNA of the CDR3 is TGTGCCAGCAGCTTCCAGGGGGCAGATACGCAGTATTTT.

This clone was seen a single time. The rearrangement links TRBV12-3 or TRBV12-4 to TRBJ1-2; 9 nucleotides agree with TRBD1. The J segment lost 4 bases and the V segment lost 5 bases, leaving 2 bases of the junction unmatched. The CDR3 sequence is 13 residues long. CDR3 residues: CASSRGQGYGYTF. As DNA, the CDR3 is TGTGCCAGCAGTAGGGGACAGGGCTATGGCTACACCTTC.

The chain uses TRBV3-1 (or the pseudogene TRBV3-2) and TRBJ2-7, with 11 bases lining up with TRBD2. Per the germline V gene, CDR1 is LGHDT and CDR2 is YNNKEL (reference sequence). CDR3 length: 12 amino acids. CDR3 protein: CLQTSGEAEQYF. In DNA form, the CDR3 reads TGTCTTCAGACTAGCGGGGAAGCTGAGCAGTACTTC.

The rearrangement links TRBV2 to TRBJ2-5; D unresolved. CDR3 length: 14 amino acids. The germline V gene has CDR1 SNHLY and CDR2 FYNNEI. V dropped 2 bases and J dropped 0 bases, with 7 bases sitting between them. The CDR3 loop is CASSESGYQETQYF. CDR3 coding DNA: TGTGCCAGCAGTGAATCCGGGTACCAAGAGACCCAGTACTTC. The full variable domain, completed using reference TRBV2 and TRBJ2-5, is EPEVTQTPSHQVTQMGQEVILRCVPISNHLYFYWYRQILGQKVEFLVSFYNNEISEKSEIFDDQFSVERPDGSNFTLKIRSTKLEDSAMYFCASSESGYQETQYFGPGTRLLVL.

The V gene is TRBV11-3, the J gene TRBJ2-1, with D tentatively TRBD2 (7 bases). Per germline, CDR1 SGHNT and CDR2 YENEEA. The CDR3 totals 18 residues. Trimming cost V 5 bases and J 9 bases, with 29 bases left between them. Here the CDR3 reads CASSGPLSSGGGLSEQFF. In DNA, the CDR3 is TGTGCCAGCAGCGGGCCTCTATCTAGCGGCGGGGGCTTGAGTGAGCAGTTCTTC.

This clone has just one count. The chain links TRBV24-1 to TRBJ2-1; 8 bases fit TRBD1. Trimming at V came to 4 bases and at J to 2 bases, leaving 6 bases not matched to a gene. CDR1 is KGHDR, CDR2 SFDVKD, per germline. The CDR3 spans 16 residues. The CDR3 sequence is CATSDPGQGTYNEQFF. The DNA of the CDR3 is TGTGCCACCAGTGACCCAGGACAGGGAACCTACAATGAGCAGTTCTTC.